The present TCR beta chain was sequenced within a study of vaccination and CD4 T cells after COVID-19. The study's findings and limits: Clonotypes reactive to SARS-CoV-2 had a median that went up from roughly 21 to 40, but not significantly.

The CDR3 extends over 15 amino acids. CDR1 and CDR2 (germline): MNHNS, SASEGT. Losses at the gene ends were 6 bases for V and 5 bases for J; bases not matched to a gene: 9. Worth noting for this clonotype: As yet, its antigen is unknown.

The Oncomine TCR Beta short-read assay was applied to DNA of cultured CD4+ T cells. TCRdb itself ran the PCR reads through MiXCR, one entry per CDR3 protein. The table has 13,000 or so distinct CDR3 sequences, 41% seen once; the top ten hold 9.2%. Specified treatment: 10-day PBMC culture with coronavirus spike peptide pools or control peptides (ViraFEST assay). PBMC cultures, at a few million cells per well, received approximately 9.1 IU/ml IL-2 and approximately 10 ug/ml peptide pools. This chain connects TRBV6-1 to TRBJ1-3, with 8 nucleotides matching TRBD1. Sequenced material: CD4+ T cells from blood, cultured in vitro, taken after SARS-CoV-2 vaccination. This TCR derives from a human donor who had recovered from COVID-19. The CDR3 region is CASRTGTGGRNTIYF. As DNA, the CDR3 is TGTGCCAGCAGGACCGGTACAGGGGGACGAAACACCATATATTTT.